The entry that follows covers one TCR beta chain sequence. The antigen is undetermined. These data originate in a study of cytomegalovirus exposure and HLA in healthy donors. Looking at the study overall: HLA-typed donors contributed some 77 million unique TCRs, which were held in an early data release.

PCR amplification relied on 60 Vbeta primers (plus 13 Jbeta primers). In the authors' workflow: Later reanalysis found 75 million to 95 million unique TCR beta chains, 10 million to 14 million of them shared. Generated by immunoSEQ multiplex PCR, the TCRdb table keeps only in-frame clones and is missing some. That table furnishes V, J and clone size, whereas the DNA furnished D and trimming. The sample has roughly 140,000 clones; over 65% are singletons. Study-wide results and caveats: Relative to the approximately 660-donor mean, N-insertions were reportedly fewer in an Asian-associated ancestry cluster in a later analysis.

At collection, donors were nominally healthy, but unrecorded immune exposures were probable. Germline V gives CDR1 SGHDT, CDR2 YYEEEE. This CDR3 contains 15 residues. Trimming stripped 1 base from V and 0 bases from J, with 11 bases between. This TCR derives from a man aged 40-49 years in good health and CMV-seropositive. Specimen: PBMCs. The chain links TRBV5-6 to TRBJ2-7; D might be TRBD1 (5 bases). CDR3 in DNA: TGTGCCAGCAGCTTGTACAGCAGGGACTCCTACGAGCAGTACTTC. This codes for CASSLYSRDSYEQYF.